Included here is one T cell receptor beta chain sequence, with context. Profiling relied on immunoSEQ multiplex PCR, and the TCRdb table lists in-frame clones only, not all of them. The sample shows 200,000 to 250,000 clones, 86% of them seen only once. The CDR3 consists of 16 residues. V trimming: 1 base; J trimming: 2 bases; junction bases outside the gene matches: 1. Germline V CDR1 and CDR2: SGHAT, FQNNGV. This specimen belongs to a study of blood T cell repertoires in COVID-19. This chain joins TRBV11-2 and TRBJ2-1, with TRBD1 matching over 11 bases. The specimen sequenced was PBMCs or T cells enriched from blood (not recorded which). The origin of this receptor is a woman in her thirties or forties with acute COVID-19. CDR3 sequence reads: CASSLGGQGAYNEQFF. The CDR3 coding sequence is TGTGCCAGCAGCTTAGGGGGACAGGGGGCCTACAATGAGCAGTTCTTC.